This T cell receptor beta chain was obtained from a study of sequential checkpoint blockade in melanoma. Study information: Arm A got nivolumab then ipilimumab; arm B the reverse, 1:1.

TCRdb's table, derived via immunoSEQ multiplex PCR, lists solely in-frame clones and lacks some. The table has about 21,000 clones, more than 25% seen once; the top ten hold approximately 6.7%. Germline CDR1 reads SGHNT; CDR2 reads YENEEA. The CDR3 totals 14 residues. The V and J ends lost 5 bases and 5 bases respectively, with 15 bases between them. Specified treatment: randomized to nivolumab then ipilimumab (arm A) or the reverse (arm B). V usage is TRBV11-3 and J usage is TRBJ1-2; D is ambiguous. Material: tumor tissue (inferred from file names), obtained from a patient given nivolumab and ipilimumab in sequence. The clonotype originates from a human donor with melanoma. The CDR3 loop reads CASSHPAGPYGYTF. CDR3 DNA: TGTGCCAGCAGCCACCCTGCCGGGCCTTATGGCTACACCTTC.